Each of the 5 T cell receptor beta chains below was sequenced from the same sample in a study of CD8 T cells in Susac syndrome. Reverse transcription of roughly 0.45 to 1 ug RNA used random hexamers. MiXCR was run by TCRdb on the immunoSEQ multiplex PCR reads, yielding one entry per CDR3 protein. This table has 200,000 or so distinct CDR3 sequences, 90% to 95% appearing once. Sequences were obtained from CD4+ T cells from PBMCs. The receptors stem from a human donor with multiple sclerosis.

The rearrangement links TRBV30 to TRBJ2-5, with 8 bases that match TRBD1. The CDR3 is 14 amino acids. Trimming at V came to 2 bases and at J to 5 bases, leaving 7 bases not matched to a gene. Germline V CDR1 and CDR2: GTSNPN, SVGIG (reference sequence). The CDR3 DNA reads TGTGCCTGGAGTAAGACAGGGGAAAGCGAGACCCAGTACTTC. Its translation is CAWSKTGESETQYF.

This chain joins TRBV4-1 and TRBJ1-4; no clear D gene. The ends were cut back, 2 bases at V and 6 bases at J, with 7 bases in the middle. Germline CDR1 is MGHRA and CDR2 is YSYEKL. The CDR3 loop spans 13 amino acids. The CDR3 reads CASSQQTHEKLFF. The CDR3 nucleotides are TGCGCCAGCAGCCAACAAACCCATGAAAAACTGTTTTTT.

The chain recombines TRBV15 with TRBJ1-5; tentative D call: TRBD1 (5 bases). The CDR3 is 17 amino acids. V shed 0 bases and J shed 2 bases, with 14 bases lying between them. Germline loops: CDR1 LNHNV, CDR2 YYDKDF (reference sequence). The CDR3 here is CATSRDLGGAGNQPQHF. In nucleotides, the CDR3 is TGTGCCACCAGCAGAGATTTGGGAGGGGCCGGCAATCAGCCCCAGCATTTT.

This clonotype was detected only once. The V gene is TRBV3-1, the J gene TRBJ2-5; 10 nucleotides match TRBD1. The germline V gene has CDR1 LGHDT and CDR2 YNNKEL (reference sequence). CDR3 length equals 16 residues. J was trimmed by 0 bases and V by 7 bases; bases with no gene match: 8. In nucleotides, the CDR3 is TGTGCCAGCACCGCGATGGACAGGGGGTACCAAGAGACCCAGTACTTC. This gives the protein CASTAMDRGYQETQYF.

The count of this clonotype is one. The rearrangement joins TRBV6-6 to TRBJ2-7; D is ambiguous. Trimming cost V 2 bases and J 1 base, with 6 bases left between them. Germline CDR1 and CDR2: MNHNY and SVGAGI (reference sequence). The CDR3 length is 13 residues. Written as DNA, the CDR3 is TGTGCCAGCAGTTACGGCGGTTCCTACGAGCAGTACTTC. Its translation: CASSYGGSYEQYF.